This entry features one TCR beta chain sequence. As yet, its antigen is unknown. The record originates from a study of CD8+ T cells in alopecia areata. Overall study context: Treated patients were dosed with oral tofacitinib, taking 5 to 10 mg twice daily. The protocol delivered tofacitinib for 6 to 18 months, then withdrew it for 6 months. Study-level findings and limits: The study found higher clonality in lesional than normal scalp, especially in alopecia totalis/universalis.

This CDR3 is built from 13 residues. Germline values: CDR1 SNHLY, CDR2 FYNNEI. V lost 2 bases, J lost 3 bases, and 5 bases lay in between. Lesional scalp punch biopsies and peripheral blood came from alopecia areata patients. Isolated RNA was reverse transcribed into cDNA used as the sequencing template. The data were produced by immunoSEQ multiplex PCR, yet TCRdb's version contains in-frame clones alone and is incomplete. The sample contains roughly 16,000 clones, almost 60% of which appear only once. Specimen: skin. This TCR derives from a human donor with alopecia areata. The chain joins TRBV2 to TRBJ1-5; D not certain. The DNA for the CDR3 is TGTGCCAGCAGTGAAACGATCAATCAGCCCCAGCATTTT. The encoded protein is CASSETINQPQHF.